This T cell receptor (beta chain) was obtained from a study of blood T cell repertoires in COVID-19. Across the study: Material from acute and convalescent COVID-19 was sourced from the United States, Italy and Spain. In each case, the material was cDNA or gDNA derived from T cells, B-cell-depleted T cells, or PBMCs.

Original processing methods: Amplification of reference gene primers was used by the study to estimate nucleated cell counts. Some clones are missing from TCRdb's copy, which holds only in-frame ones; the method was immunoSEQ multiplex PCR. V and J calls and clone size are given by that table; D and trimming were obtained from the DNA. The table includes some 140,000 clones, approximately 80% detected once. It was during active infection that Seattle patients were enrolled and then longitudinally followed. The junction had 9 bases not matched to a gene; V was cut back by 6 bases and J by 5 bases. The CDR3 has 15 residues. CDR1 is MNHEY and CDR2 is SVGAGI in the germline V gene.

The sample consisted of peripheral blood. The sequence was obtained from a woman in her fifties or sixties with COVID-19, enrolled during active disease. The chain joins TRBV6-5 to TRBJ1-3; 8 bases align to TRBD1. The CDR3 loop is CASSGRQGTRNTIYF. For the CDR3, the DNA is TGTGCCAGCAGCGGGAGACAGGGGACCAGAAACACCATATATTTT.